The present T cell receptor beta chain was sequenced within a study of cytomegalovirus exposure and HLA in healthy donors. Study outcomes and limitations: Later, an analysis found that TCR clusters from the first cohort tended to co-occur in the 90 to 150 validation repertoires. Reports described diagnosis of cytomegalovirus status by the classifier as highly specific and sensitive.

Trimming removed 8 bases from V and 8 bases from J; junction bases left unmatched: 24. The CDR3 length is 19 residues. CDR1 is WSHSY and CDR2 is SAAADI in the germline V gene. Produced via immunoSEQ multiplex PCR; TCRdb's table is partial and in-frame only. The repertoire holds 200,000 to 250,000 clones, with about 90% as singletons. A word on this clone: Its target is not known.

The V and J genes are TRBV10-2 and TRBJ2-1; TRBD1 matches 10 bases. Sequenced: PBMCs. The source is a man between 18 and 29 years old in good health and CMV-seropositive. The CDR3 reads CASSAGTGATGIYGDEQFF. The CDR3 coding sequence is TGCGCCAGCTCGGCGGGGACAGGGGCGACGGGAATTTACGGGGATGAGCAGTTCTTC.